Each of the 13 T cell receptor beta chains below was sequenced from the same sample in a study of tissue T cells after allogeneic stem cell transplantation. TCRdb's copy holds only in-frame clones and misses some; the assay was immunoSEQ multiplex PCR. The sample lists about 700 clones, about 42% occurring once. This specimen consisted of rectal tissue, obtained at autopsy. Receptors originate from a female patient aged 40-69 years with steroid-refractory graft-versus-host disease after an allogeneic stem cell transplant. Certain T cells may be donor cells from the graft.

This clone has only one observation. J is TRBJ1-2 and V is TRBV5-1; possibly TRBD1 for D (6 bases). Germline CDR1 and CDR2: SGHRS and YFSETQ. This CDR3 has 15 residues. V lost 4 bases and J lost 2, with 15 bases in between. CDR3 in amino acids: CASSPGQSSNYGYTF. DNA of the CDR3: TGCGCCAGCAGCCCCGGACAGTCCTCCAACTATGGCTACACCTTC.

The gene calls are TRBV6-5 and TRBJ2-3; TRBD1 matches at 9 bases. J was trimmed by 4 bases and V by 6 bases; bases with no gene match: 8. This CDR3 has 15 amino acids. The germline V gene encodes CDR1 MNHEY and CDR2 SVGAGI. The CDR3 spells CASRLQGAQADTQYF. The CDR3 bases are TGTGCCAGCAGGCTACAGGGGGCGCAGGCAGATACGCAGTATTTT.

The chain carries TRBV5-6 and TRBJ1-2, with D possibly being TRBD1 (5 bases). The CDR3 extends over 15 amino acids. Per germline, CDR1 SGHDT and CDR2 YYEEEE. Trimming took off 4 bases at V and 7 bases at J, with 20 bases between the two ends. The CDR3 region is CASSARDGTVFGYTF. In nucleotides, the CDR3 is TGTGCCAGCAGCGCCCGGGACGGCACGGTCTTTGGCTACACCTTC.

In DNA form, the CDR3 reads TGCGCCAGCAGCCAGGACGGAGACTCTGGCTACACCTTC. Its protein is CASSQDGDSGYTF. The gene calls are TRBV4-3 and TRBJ1-2; D uncertain. The CDR3 consists of 13 residues. The germline V gene has CDR1 LGHNA and CDR2 YSLEER. The V end lost 3 bases, the J end lost 7 bases, and 12 bases lay between the germline ends.

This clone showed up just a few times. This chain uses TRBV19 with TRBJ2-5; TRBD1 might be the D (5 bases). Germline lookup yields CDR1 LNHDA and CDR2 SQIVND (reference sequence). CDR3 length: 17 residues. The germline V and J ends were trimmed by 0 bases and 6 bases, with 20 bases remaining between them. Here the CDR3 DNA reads TGTGCCAGTAGTATAGATTTTCCAGGGCCATATTTGAAGACCCAGTACTTC. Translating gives CASSIDFPGPYLKTQYF.

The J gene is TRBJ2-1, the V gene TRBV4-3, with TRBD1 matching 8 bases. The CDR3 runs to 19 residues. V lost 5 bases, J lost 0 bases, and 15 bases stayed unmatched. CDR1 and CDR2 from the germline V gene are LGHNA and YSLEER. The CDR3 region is CASSRTSQGAGASYNEQFF. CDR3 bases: TGCGCCAGCAGCAGAACATCGCAGGGGGCGGGTGCCTCCTACAATGAGCAGTTCTTC.

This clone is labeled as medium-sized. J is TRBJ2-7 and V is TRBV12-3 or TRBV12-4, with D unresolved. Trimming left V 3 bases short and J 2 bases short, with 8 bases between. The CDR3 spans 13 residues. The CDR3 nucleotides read TGTGCCAGCAGTTTTCGGATCCCCTACGAGCAGTACTTC. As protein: CASSFRIPYEQYF.

CDR3 amino acids: CASSLGNYEQYF. CDR3 nucleotide sequence: TGTGCCAGCAGTTTAGGGAACTACGAGCAGTACTTC. J is TRBJ2-7 and V is TRBV12-3 or TRBV12-4; D gene unclear. V lost 1 base and J 3 bases, leaving 4 bases between the germline ends. The CDR3 extends over 12 amino acids.

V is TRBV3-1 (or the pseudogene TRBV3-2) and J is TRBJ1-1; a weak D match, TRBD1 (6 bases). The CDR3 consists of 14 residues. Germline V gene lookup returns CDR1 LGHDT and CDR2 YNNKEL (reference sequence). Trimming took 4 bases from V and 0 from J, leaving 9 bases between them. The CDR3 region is CASSRQALNTEAFF. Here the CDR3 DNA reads TGTGCCAGCAGCCGACAGGCTCTGAACACTGAAGCTTTCTTT.

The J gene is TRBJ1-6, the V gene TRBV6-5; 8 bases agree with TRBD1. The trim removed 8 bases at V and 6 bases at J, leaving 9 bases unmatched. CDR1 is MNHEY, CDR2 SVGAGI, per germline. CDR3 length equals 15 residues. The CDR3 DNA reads TGTGCCAGCCAACAGGGGGGTGCTTTTAATTCACCCCTCCACTTT. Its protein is CASQQGGAFNSPLHF.

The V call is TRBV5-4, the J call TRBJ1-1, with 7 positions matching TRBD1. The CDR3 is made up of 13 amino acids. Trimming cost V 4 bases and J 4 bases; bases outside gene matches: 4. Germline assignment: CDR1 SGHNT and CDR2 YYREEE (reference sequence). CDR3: CASSRGTATEAFF. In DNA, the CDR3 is TGTGCCAGCAGCCGGGGGACAGCCACTGAAGCTTTCTTT.

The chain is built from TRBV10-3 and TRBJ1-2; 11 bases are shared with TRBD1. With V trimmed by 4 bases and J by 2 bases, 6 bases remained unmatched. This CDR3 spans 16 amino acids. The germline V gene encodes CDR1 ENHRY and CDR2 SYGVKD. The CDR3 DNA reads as TGTGCCATCAGTGCGCTTAGGGACAGGGGGAACTATGGCTACACCTTC. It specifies CAISALRDRGNYGYTF.

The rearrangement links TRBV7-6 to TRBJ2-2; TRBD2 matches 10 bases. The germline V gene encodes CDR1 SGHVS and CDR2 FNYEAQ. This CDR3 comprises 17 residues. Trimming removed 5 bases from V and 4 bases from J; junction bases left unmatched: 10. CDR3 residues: CASSQGAGGPGTGELFF. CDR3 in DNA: TGTGCCAGCAGCCAAGGAGCGGGAGGGCCGGGCACCGGGGAGCTGTTTTTT.